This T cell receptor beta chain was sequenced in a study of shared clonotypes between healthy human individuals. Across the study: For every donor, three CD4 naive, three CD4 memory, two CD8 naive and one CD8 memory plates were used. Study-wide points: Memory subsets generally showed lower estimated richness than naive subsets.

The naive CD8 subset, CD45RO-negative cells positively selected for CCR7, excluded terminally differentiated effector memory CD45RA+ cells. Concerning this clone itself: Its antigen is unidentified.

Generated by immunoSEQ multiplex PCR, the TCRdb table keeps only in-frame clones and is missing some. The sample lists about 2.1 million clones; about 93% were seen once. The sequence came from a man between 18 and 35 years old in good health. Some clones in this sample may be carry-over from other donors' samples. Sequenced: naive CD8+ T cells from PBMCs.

CDR3 sequence: CASSLGGSNYGYTF. In DNA form, the CDR3 reads TGTGCCAGCAGCTTAGGTGGGAGTAACTATGGCTACACCTTC. The chain combines TRBV7-8 with TRBJ1-2; no definite D call. CDR1 and CDR2 from the germline V gene are SGHVS and FQNEAQ. The CDR3 spans 14 residues. V gave up 1 base and J gave up 1 base, with 7 bases separating them.